The sequence of this TCR beta chain was determined in a study of technical replicates of blood from several donors. This table comes from immunoSEQ multiplex PCR, and its TCRdb copy is limited to in-frame clones, with some not included. This sample yields approximately 92,000 clones, of which roughly 96% are seen a single time; roughly 0.21% belongs to the top ten. CDR1 and CDR2 (germline): SGDLS, YYNGEE. Trimming cost V 3 bases and J 0 bases, with 9 bases left between them. This CDR3 comprises 14 residues. Sequencing was carried out using T cells isolated from PBMCs. The J gene is TRBJ2-5, the V gene TRBV9; the D gene is possibly TRBD2 (6 bases). The TCR comes from a human donor in good health. Written as DNA, the CDR3 is TGTGCCAGCAGCGGTAGCGGATACCAAGAGACCCAGTACTTC. Translated, it gives CASSGSGYQETQYF.